This T cell receptor (beta chain) is from a study of T cell repertoires in cytomegalovirus infection. Study-level background: Recently identified HLA-C-restricted CMV epitopes were among the peptides used.

Looked up from germline, CDR1 is LNHDA and CDR2 is SQIVND (reference sequence). V lost 9 bases and J lost 8, with 19 bases in between. The CDR3 runs 13 residues. TCRdb reprocessed the reads with MiXCR, giving one entry per CDR3 protein. The profile shows about 920,000 distinct CDR3 sequences, roughly a third of them singletons. In this sample, this clonotype turned up a few times. The antigen remains undetermined. The chain couples TRBV19 to TRBJ1-1; D possibly corresponds to TRBD1 (5 bases). The TCR was taken from a human donor in good health (CMV status not recorded). Some clones in this sample may be carry-over from other donors' samples. Material: cultured CD8+ T cells from PBMCs, obtained from culture after CMV antigen stimulation. CDR3 residues: CASTVGGLREAFF. In DNA, the CDR3 is TGTGCCAGCACGGTGGGGGGACTAAGGGAAGCTTTCTTT.